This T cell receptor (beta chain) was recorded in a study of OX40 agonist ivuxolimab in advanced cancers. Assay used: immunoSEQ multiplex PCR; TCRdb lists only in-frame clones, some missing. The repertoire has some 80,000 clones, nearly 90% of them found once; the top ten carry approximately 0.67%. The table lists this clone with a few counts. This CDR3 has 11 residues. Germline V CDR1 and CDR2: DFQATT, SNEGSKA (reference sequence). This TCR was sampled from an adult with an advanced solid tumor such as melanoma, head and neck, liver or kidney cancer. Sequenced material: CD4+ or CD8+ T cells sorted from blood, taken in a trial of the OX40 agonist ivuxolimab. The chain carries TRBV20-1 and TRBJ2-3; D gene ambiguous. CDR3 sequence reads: CSLRGTDTQYF. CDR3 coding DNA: TGCAGCCTACGAGGCACAGATACGCAGTATTTT.